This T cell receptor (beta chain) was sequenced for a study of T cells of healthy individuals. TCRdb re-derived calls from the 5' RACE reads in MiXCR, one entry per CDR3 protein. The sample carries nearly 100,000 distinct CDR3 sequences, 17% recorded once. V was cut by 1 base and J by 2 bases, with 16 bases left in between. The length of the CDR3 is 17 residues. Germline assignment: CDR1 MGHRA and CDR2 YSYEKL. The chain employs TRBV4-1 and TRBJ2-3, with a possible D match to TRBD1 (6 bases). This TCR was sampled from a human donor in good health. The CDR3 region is CASSQGWVGAFTDTQYF. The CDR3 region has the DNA TGCGCCAGCAGCCAAGGCTGGGTGGGGGCCTTCACAGATACGCAGTATTTT.